These 8 T cell receptor beta chains were all obtained from the same sample, sequenced in a study of blood T cell repertoires in COVID-19. Produced via immunoSEQ multiplex PCR; TCRdb's table is partial and in-frame only. The sample holds over 200,000 clones, 84% seen once. Sequenced: peripheral blood. These receptors all come from a woman aged 80 or over with active or convalescent COVID-19.

The genes are TRBV28 and TRBJ1-5; D gene unclear. The germline CDR1 and CDR2 sequences are MDHEN and SYDVKM. This CDR3 is 14 amino acids long. The V end lost 2 bases, the J end lost 4 bases, and 9 bases lay between the germline ends. This CDR3 reads CASSLRTGNQPQHF. CDR3 DNA: TGTGCCAGCAGTTTAAGGACGGGGAATCAGCCCCAGCATTTT.

In this sample, this clone turned up a few times. This sequence joins TRBV7-9 and TRBJ2-5; the D gene is possibly TRBD1 (5 bases). From germline, CDR1 is SEHNR and CDR2 FQNEAQ (reference sequence). CDR3 length: 14 amino acids. V was shortened by 5 bases and J by 1 base, with 11 bases between the two germline ends. The CDR3 DNA sequence: TGTGCCAGCAGCCACAGGACGCTCCAAGAGACCCAGTACTTC. This encodes CASSHRTLQETQYF.

This chain uses TRBV7-3 with TRBJ2-1; 9 bases line up with TRBD1. Germline trimming cut 1 base from V and 7 bases from J; bases unmatched to any gene: 8. Per the germline V gene, CDR1 is SGHTA and CDR2 is FQGTGA. This CDR3 region has 16 residues. In DNA, the CDR3 is TGTGCCAGCAGCTTAATTCCTGGGGACAGGGATAATGAGCAGTTCTTC. Its translation is CASSLIPGDRDNEQFF.

This chain links TRBV7-9 with TRBJ2-3; D possibly corresponds to TRBD2 (6 bases). The germline CDR1 and CDR2 sequences are SEHNR and FQNEAQ (reference sequence). The germline V and J ends were trimmed by 2 bases and 2 bases, with 14 bases remaining between them. The CDR3 is made up of 16 amino acids. CDR3 loop: CASSLTAGSHTDTQYF. CDR3 sequence (DNA): TGTGCCAGCAGCTTAACGGCGGGAAGCCACACAGATACGCAGTATTTT.

This clone was picked up one time. The chain is built from TRBV7-3 and TRBJ2-3; D is perhaps TRBD2 (5 bases). CDR3 length: 13 amino acids. The V and J ends lost 0 bases and 7 bases respectively, with 8 bases between them. Germline loops: CDR1 SGHTA, CDR2 FQGTGA. CDR3 region: CASSLTPGYTQYF. The CDR3 coding sequence is TGTGCCAGCAGCTTAACCCCGGGATATACGCAGTATTTT.

This clone has only a few counts. The chain recombines TRBV3-1 (or the pseudogene TRBV3-2) with TRBJ1-6; 8 bases line up with TRBD1. The trim removed 4 bases at V and 9 bases at J, leaving 14 bases unmatched. Per the germline V gene, CDR1 is LGHDT and CDR2 is YNNKEL (reference sequence). The CDR3 runs 17 residues. CDR3 sequence reads: CASSPFRPRQGSSPLHF. The CDR3 coding sequence is TGTGCCAGCAGCCCATTCCGACCTCGACAGGGGAGTTCACCCCTCCACTTT.

The rearrangement joins TRBV10-3 to TRBJ1-5; 8 bases fit TRBD1. The germline V gene encodes CDR1 ENHRY and CDR2 SYGVKD. CDR3 size: 14 residues. Trimming took 2 bases from V and 6 from J; bases not matched to a gene: 3. DNA for the CDR3: TGTGCCATCAGTGAGACGACAGGGGTTCAGCCCCAGCATTTT. Translation: CAISETTGVQPQHF.

The chain joins TRBV14 to TRBJ2-1; 9 positions match TRBD2. CDR1 SGHDN and CDR2 FVKESK come from the germline V gene. V lost 1 base to trimming and J lost 2 bases; unmatched junction nucleotides: 6. CDR3 length equals 17 residues. CDR3 amino acids: CASSQVELAGPYNEQFF. The DNA of the CDR3 is TGTGCCAGCAGCCAAGTCGAACTAGCGGGCCCCTACAATGAGCAGTTCTTC.